Each of the 23 T cell receptor beta chains below was sequenced from the same sample in a study of vaccination effects on CD4 cells after COVID-19. The antigens of these receptors remain unknown. CD4+ T cells were isolated after around ten days of culture. Method: immunoSEQ multiplex PCR; TCRdb's copy keeps in-frame clones and lacks some. This table has about 74,000 clones, approximately 77% appearing once. Specimen: CD4+ T cells from PBMCs cultured without peptide, collected before COVID-19 vaccination. The receptor source for this set is a human donor who received a COVID-19 vaccine.

The V call is TRBV5-1, the J call TRBJ1-6, with 9 bases matching TRBD1. Germline-derived CDR1 and CDR2 are SGHRS and YFSETQ. Trimming removed 4 bases from V and 8 bases from J; junction bases left unmatched: 4. This CDR3 spans 14 amino acids. The CDR3 region has the DNA TGCGCCAGCAGCCAGGGACAGGGACATTCACCCCTCCACTTT. Protein sequence: CASSQGQGHSPLHF.

The chain links TRBV2 to TRBJ2-3, with 11 bases matching TRBD2. Losses at the gene ends were 6 bases for V and 2 bases for J; bases not matched to a gene: 4. Germline-derived CDR1 and CDR2 are SNHLY and FYNNEI. This CDR3 contains 15 residues. This chain's CDR3 is CASRLAGGSTDTQYF. CDR3 nucleotides: TGTGCCAGCAGGCTAGCGGGGGGATCCACAGATACGCAGTATTTT.

The rearrangement joins TRBV7-2 to TRBJ1-1; D is unresolved. Trimming pared 2 bases from V and 7 bases from J, leaving 11 bases between. This CDR3 is built from 13 residues. Germline-derived CDR1 and CDR2 are SGHTA and FQGNSA. The CDR3 coding sequence is TGTGCCAGCAGCTTACGCCTATCCCATGAAGCTTTCTTT. Protein: CASSLRLSHEAFF.

The count of this clone is one. The chain recombines TRBV6-1 with TRBJ2-3, with TRBD1 identical over 9 bases. Germline V gives CDR1 MNHNS, CDR2 SASEGT. V shed 2 bases, J shed 4 bases, and the junction held 10 bases outside the gene matches. CDR3 size: 17 residues. CDR3 nucleotides: TGTGCCAGCAGTGAATATGGGCATGGGGACAGGGCAGATACGCAGTATTTT. Protein: CASSEYGHGDRADTQYF.

The V gene is TRBV6-6, the J gene TRBJ2-7; D ambiguous. The CDR3 runs to 13 residues. Germline V gives CDR1 MNHNY, CDR2 SVGAGI (reference sequence). V was shortened by 3 bases and J by 6 bases, with 12 bases between the two germline ends. CDR3 loop: CASSYLATGEQYV. CDR3 bases: TGTGCCAGCAGTTATTTAGCAACGGGCGAGCAGTACGTC.

This clone has only one observation. The rearrangement links TRBV6-6 to TRBJ2-5; 8 nucleotides match TRBD2. Per the germline V gene, CDR1 is MNHNY and CDR2 is SVGAGI (reference sequence). The CDR3 has 15 residues. Trimming at V came to 7 bases and at J to 4 bases, leaving 11 bases not matched to a gene. The CDR3 DNA sequence: TGTGCCAGCATCAGTATAAGCGGGGGTGGAGAGACCCAGTACTTC. Residues: CASISISGGGETQYF.

This chain joins TRBV7-3 and TRBJ2-5; tentatively, D is TRBD1 (5 bases). The CDR3 covers 13 residues. V dropped 5 bases and J dropped 5 bases, with 12 bases sitting between them. Looked up from germline, CDR1 is SGHTA and CDR2 is FQGTGA. This CDR3 is CASSQDYRETQYF. In DNA, the CDR3 is TGTGCCAGCAGCCAAGATTACAGGGAGACCCAGTACTTC.

This chain's CDR3 is CASSLMGANTEAFF. In DNA form, the CDR3 reads TGTGCCAGCAGCTTAATGGGAGCGAACACTGAAGCTTTCTTT. V and J are TRBV7-9 and TRBJ1-1; D remains unclear. CDR3 length: 14 residues. The germline V gene encodes CDR1 SEHNR and CDR2 FQNEAQ (reference sequence). V lost 2 bases and J 1 base, leaving 8 bases between the germline ends.

This clone is a singleton in its sample. The rearrangement joins TRBV6-5 to TRBJ2-3, with 8 bases identical to TRBD1. This CDR3 is 15 amino acids long. The germline CDR1 and CDR2 sequences are MNHEY and SVGAGI. With 8 bases clipped from V and 2 bases from J, the junction kept 9 bases outside the gene matches. The DNA for the CDR3 is TGTGCCAGCGCCTACGGACAGGGCGACACAGATACGCAGTATTTT. This sequence encodes CASAYGQGDTDTQYF.

This clone was counted a few times. The J gene is TRBJ1-2, the V gene TRBV7-2, with D perhaps TRBD1 (5 bases). Germline V CDR1 and CDR2: SGHTA, FQGNSA. The CDR3 runs to 15 residues. V gave up 0 bases and J gave up 4 bases, with 12 bases separating them. CDR3 residues: CASSLAGSGTYGYTF. The CDR3 DNA follows: TGTGCCAGCAGCTTAGCGGGCAGCGGGACCTATGGCTACACCTTC.

This CDR3 is CASSLIGTGELFF. The CDR3 bases are TGTGCCAGCAGTTTGATTGGCACCGGGGAGCTGTTTTTT. The chain recombines TRBV28 with TRBJ2-2, with no clear D. CDR3 length: 13 amino acids. V gave up 3 bases and J gave up 4 bases, with 6 bases separating them. CDR1 MDHEN and CDR2 SYDVKM come from the germline V gene.

The chain has TRBV7-2 and TRBJ2-5; a weak D match, TRBD1 (6 bases). This CDR3 region has 14 residues. CDR1 is SGHTA and CDR2 is FQGNSA in the germline V gene. Trimming removed 1 base from V and 2 bases from J, with 8 bases in between. The CDR3, as DNA: TGTGCCAGCAGCTTAGTGGACAGACAAGAGACCCAGTACTTC. This gives the protein CASSLVDRQETQYF.

The chain is built from TRBV2 and TRBJ1-5; the match to TRBD1 covers 9 bases. CDR1 is SNHLY and CDR2 is FYNNEI in the germline V gene. The CDR3 covers 14 residues. Trimming cost V 8 bases and J 6 bases; bases outside gene matches: 8. The CDR3: CASCDGQGSQPQHF. CDR3 in DNA: TGTGCCAGCTGCGATGGACAGGGGAGTCAGCCCCAGCATTTT.

The chain joins TRBV2 to TRBJ1-2; D perhaps matches TRBD1 (5 bases). Germline assignment: CDR1 SNHLY and CDR2 FYNNEI. Trimming shortened V by 7 bases and J by 4 bases, and 16 bases separated the two germline ends. The CDR3 has 14 amino acids. The CDR3 is CASIPTVGGYGYTF. In DNA form, the CDR3 reads TGTGCCAGCATTCCAACCGTGGGGGGCTATGGCTACACCTTC.

This clone has a single count. The rearrangement joins TRBV19 to TRBJ2-1; D is unclear. V was shortened by 0 bases and J by 10 bases, with 16 bases between the two germline ends. Germline-derived CDR1 and CDR2 are LNHDA and SQIVND (reference sequence). The CDR3 contains 15 residues. Here the CDR3 DNA reads TGTGCCAGTAGTATAGATCGCACCGGATCTCAAGAGCAGTTCTTC. Its protein product is CASSIDRTGSQEQFF.

The J gene is TRBJ2-3, the V gene TRBV20-1, with D unresolved. The CDR3 spans 11 residues. Trimming shortened V by 1 base and J by 5 bases, and 4 bases separated the two germline ends. CDR1 and CDR2 (germline): DFQATT, SNEGSKA (reference sequence). CDR3 in amino acids: CSARVGDTQYF. Written as DNA, the CDR3 is TGCAGTGCTAGAGTTGGAGATACGCAGTATTTT.

There are a few counts of this clone. The V and J genes are TRBV6-5 and TRBJ1-1; D gene unclear. The CDR3 consists of 15 residues. Germline loops: CDR1 MNHEY, CDR2 SVGAGI. V gave up 0 bases and J gave up 5 bases, with 13 bases separating them. The CDR3 protein is CASSYSNRGWTEAFF. CDR3 nucleotides: TGTGCCAGCAGTTACTCGAACCGGGGTTGGACTGAAGCTTTCTTT.

V gene TRBV5-1 combines with J gene TRBJ2-1, with 8 bases identical to TRBD1. V shed 5 bases and J 0 bases; nucleotides not matched to a gene: 4. The germline V gene has CDR1 SGHRS and CDR2 YFSETQ. CDR3 length: 15 amino acids. The CDR3 bases are TGCGCCAGCAGTCGGACAGGGTTCTCCTACAATGAGCAGTTCTTC. It codes for CASSRTGFSYNEQFF.

V and J are TRBV6-6 and TRBJ2-3; D remains ambiguous. Between the trimmed V and J ends, which lost 5 bases and 0 bases, there was a span of 12 bases. This CDR3 comprises 15 residues. The germline CDR1 and CDR2 sequences are MNHNY and SVGAGI (reference sequence). Here the CDR3 DNA reads TGTGCCAGCAGTCTCCTAGGCCCTAGCACAGATACGCAGTATTTT. Translation: CASSLLGPSTDTQYF.

The chain combines TRBV7-3 with TRBJ2-2; 8 positions agree with TRBD2. V was clipped by 4 bases and J by 2 bases; unmatched bases: 6. This CDR3 is built from 16 residues. From germline, CDR1 is SGHTA and CDR2 FQGTGA. The CDR3 loop is CASSYSGGPNTGELFF. The CDR3 DNA reads TGTGCCAGCAGCTACAGCGGGGGCCCTAACACCGGGGAGCTGTTTTTT.

The rearrangement joins TRBV6-1 to TRBJ1-3, with no clear D. This CDR3 contains 16 residues. V was shortened by 2 bases and J by 0 bases, with 11 bases between the two germline ends. The germline CDR1 and CDR2 sequences are MNHNS and SASEGT. CDR3 sequence (DNA): TGTGCCAGCAGTGAATCGTTTAAGAGCTCTGGAAACACCATATATTTT. Its translation: CASSESFKSSGNTIYF.

The chain uses TRBV6-5 and TRBJ2-3; 8 nucleotides match TRBD2. With 0 bases clipped from V and 1 base from J, the junction kept 0 bases outside the gene matches. Germline V gene data show CDR1 as MNHEY and CDR2 as SVGAGI. The CDR3 runs to 15 residues. CDR3 DNA: TGTGCCAGCAGTTACTCCGGGGGGGGCACAGATACGCAGTATTTT. Protein product: CASSYSGGGTDTQYF.

Written as DNA, the CDR3 is TGTGCCAGCAGCGTAGGGGTCCGGACAGAAAGGGCAGATACGCAGTATTTT. It translates to CASSVGVRTERADTQYF. The chain has TRBV9 and TRBJ2-3, with D possibly being TRBD1 (6 bases). CDR1 and CDR2 (germline): SGDLS, YYNGEE. The V end was cut by 0 bases, the J end by 4 bases, with 18 bases between. The CDR3 runs to 17 residues.